The sequence of this T cell receptor (beta chain) was determined in a study of identical twins. Each cDNA held unique molecular identifiers, and template switching gave it a universal primer site. MiXCR was run by TCRdb on the 5' RACE reads, yielding one entry per CDR3 protein. This repertoire shows a few hundred thousand distinct CDR3 sequences, approximately 8.8% found once; its top ten account for around 8.6%. Study-level results: Analyses of zero insertions could, in part, be confounded by invariant MAIT and iNKT cells.

This clonotype has a handful of counts. Its antigen is as yet unknown. CDR1 and CDR2 (germline): SGHTA, FQGNSA. This CDR3 comprises 15 residues. The junction had 9 bases not matched to a gene; V was cut back by 3 bases and J by 9 bases. The sample consisted of naive T cells sorted from blood. The chain carries TRBV7-2 and TRBJ2-1; 9 bases are shared with TRBD2. This clonotype was sampled from a woman between 45 and 65 years old in good health. The CDR3 protein is CASSFAAGGPSEQFF. CDR3 DNA: TGTGCCAGCAGCTTTGCGGCGGGAGGGCCCTCTGAGCAGTTCTTC.